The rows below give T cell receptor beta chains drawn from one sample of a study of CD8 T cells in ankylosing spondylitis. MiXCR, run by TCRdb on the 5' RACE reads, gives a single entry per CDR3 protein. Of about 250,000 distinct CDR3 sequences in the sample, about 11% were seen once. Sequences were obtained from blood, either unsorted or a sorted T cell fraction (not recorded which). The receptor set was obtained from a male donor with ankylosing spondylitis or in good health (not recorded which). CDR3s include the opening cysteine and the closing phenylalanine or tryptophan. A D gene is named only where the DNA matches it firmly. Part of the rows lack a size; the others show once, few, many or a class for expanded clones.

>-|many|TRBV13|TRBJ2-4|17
CASSFYGAPHAKNIQYF
TGTGCCAGCAGCTTTTACGGAGCACCCCATGCCAAAAACATTCAGTACTTC
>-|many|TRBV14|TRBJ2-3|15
CASSHYRTSTDTQYF
TGTGCCAGCAGCCACTACAGGACTAGCACAGATACGCAGTATTTT
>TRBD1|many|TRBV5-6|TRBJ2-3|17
CASSRGSQGPAGDTQYF
TGTGCCAGCAGCCGCGGGTCACAGGGGCCCGCGGGAGATACGCAGTATTTT
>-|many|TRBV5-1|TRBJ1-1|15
CASTSQDVEYTEAFF
TGCGCCAGCACTTCCCAGGATGTTGAGTACACTGAAGCTTTCTTT
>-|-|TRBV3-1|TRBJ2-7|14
CASSQHPGVYEQYF
TGTGCCAGCAGCCAACACCCAGGGGTTTACGAGCAGTACTTC
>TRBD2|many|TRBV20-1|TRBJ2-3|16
CSAAQRGSTSTDTQYF
TGCAGTGCTGCCCAGCGGGGCTCGACTAGCACAGATACGCAGTATTTT
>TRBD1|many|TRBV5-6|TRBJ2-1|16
CASSLDGRTRGYEQFF
TGTGCCAGCAGCTTGGACGGTCGCACCAGGGGGTATGAGCAGTTCTTC
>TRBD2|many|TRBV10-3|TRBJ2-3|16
CAISVNRAGSADTQYF
TGTGCCATCAGTGTAAATCGAGCGGGAAGTGCAGATACGCAGTATTTT
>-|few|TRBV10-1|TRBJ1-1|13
CASRDQRNTEAFF
TGCGCCAGCAGGGACCAGAGAAACACTGAAGCTTTCTTT
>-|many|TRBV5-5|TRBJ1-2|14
CASSPLSPNYGYTF
TGTGCCAGCAGCCCCCTAAGCCCTAACTATGGCTACACCTTC
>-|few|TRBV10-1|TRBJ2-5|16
CASSDSWTGGGETQYF
TGCGCCAGCAGTGACAGCTGGACAGGAGGGGGCGAGACCCAGTACTTC
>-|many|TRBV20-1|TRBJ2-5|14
CSAKRQTVQETQYF
TGCAGTGCTAAACGACAGACTGTACAAGAGACCCAGTACTTC
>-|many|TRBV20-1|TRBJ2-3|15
CSARDQVPGTDTQYF
TGCAGTGCTAGAGATCAGGTGCCGGGGACAGATACGCAGTATTTT
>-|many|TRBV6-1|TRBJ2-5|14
CASRTLGGWETQYF
TGTGCCAGCAGGACCTTAGGGGGTTGGGAGACCCAGTACTTC
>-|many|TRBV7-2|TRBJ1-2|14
CASSFAGDNYGYTF
TGTGCCAGCAGCTTCGCAGGGGACAACTATGGCTACACCTTC
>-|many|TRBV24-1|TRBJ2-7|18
CATSDPPLTGEETYEQYF
TGTGCCACCAGTGACCCTCCTCTTACTGGGGAGGAGACCTACGAGCAGTACTTC
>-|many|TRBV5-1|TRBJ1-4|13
CASSSGHDEKLFF
TGCGCCAGCAGCTCGGGACACGATGAAAAACTGTTTTTT
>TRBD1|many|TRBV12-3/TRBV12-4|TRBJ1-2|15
CASSLGTGGVYGYTF
TGTGCCAGCAGTCTTGGGACAGGGGGCGTCTATGGCTACACCTTC
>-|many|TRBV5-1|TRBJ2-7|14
CASSPGPGPYEQYF
TGCGCCAGCAGCCCGGGTCCGGGACCCTACGAGCAGTACTTC
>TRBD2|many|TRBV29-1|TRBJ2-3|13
CSVLAGRGDTQYF
TGCAGCGTCCTAGCGGGACGGGGAGATACGCAGTATTTT
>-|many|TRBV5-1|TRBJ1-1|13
CASSFVGATEAFF
TGCGCCAGCAGCTTCGTCGGGGCTACTGAAGCTTTCTTT
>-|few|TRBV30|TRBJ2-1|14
CAWSGGPSYNEQFF
TGTGCCTGGAGTGGGGGTCCCTCCTACAATGAGCAGTTCTTC
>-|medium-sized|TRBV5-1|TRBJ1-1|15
CASRGGDGMNTEAFF
TGCGCCAGCAGAGGTGGTGACGGCATGAACACTGAAGCTTTCTTT
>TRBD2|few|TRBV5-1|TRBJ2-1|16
CASSLDSRGGYQEQFF
TGCGCCAGCAGCCTGGACTCTCGCGGGGGGTACCAAGAGCAGTTCTTC
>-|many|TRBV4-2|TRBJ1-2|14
CASSQLGTNYGYTF
TGTGCCAGCAGCCAACTCGGGACTAACTATGGCTACACCTTC
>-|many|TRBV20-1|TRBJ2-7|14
CSARDGRDPYEQYF
TGCAGTGCTAGAGATGGAAGGGACCCCTACGAGCAGTACTTC
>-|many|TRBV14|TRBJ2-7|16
CASSQGAFPEIYEQYF
TGTGCCAGCAGCCAAGGGGCCTTTCCCGAGATCTACGAGCAGTACTTC
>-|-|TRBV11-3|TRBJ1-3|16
CASSLDPTASGNTIYF
TGTGCCAGCAGCTTAGACCCGACAGCCTCTGGAAACACCATATATTTT
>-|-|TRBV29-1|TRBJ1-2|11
CSGGGAGGYTF
TGCTCGGGGGGAGGGGCAGGTGGCTACACCTTC
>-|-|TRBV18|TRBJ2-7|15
CASSPRQAVQSEQYF
TGTGCCAGCTCACCACGACAGGCGGTTCAGTCCGAGCAGTACTTC
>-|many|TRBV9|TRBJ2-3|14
CASSVSTVTDTQYF
TGTGCCAGCAGCGTCTCGACAGTCACAGATACGCAGTATTTT
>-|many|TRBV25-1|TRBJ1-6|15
CASSPSGTSNSPLHF
TGTGCCAGCAGTCCGTCGGGGACGAGTAATTCACCCCTCCACTTT
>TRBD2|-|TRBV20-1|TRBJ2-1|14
CSAGLAGGLNEQFF
TGCAGTGCCGGACTAGCGGGAGGACTTAATGAGCAGTTCTTC
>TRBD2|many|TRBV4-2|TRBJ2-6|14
CASSQDLAGNVLTF
TGTGCCAGCAGCCAGGATCTAGCGGGGAACGTCCTGACTTTT
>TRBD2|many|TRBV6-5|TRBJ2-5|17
CASSPPRTSGVAETQYF
TGTGCCAGCAGTCCCCCTCGGACTAGCGGGGTAGCGGAGACCCAGTACTTC
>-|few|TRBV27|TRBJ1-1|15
CASSFNEGGDTEAFF
TGTGCCAGCAGTTTTAACGAGGGGGGGGACACTGAAGCTTTCTTT
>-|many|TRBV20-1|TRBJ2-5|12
CSARPGQETQYF
TGCAGTGCTAGACCCGGCCAAGAGACCCAGTACTTC
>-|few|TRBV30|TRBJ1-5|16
CAWSRNGFGSNQPQHF
TGTGCCTGGAGCCGGAATGGGTTTGGCAGCAATCAGCCCCAGCATTTT
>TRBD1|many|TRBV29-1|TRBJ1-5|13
CSVTQGAGQPQHF
TGCAGCGTGACACAGGGGGCAGGTCAGCCCCAGCATTTT
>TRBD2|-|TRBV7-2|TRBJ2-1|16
CASSDSGSTSYNEQFF
TGTGCCAGCAGCGACAGCGGGAGTACCTCCTACAATGAGCAGTTCTTC
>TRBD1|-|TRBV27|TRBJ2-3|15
CASSPRDRAGDTQYF
TGTGCCAGCAGTCCCCGGGACAGGGCTGGAGATACGCAGTATTTT
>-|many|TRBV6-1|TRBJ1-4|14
CASGRLGGNEKLFF
TGTGCCAGTGGCCGGCTGGGGGGCAATGAAAAACTGTTTTTT
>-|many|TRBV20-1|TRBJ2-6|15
CSATGPISGANVLTF
TGCAGTGCAACGGGTCCTATCTCTGGGGCCAACGTCCTGACTTTC
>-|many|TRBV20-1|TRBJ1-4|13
CSASGTFNEKLFF
TGCAGTGCTAGTGGCACCTTTAATGAAAAACTGTTTTTT
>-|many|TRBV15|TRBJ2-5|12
CATSTSMETQYF
TGTGCCACCAGCACCAGCATGGAGACCCAGTACTTC
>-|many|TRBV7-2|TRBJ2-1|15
CASSDVAGNNNEQFF
TGTGCCAGCAGCGACGTGGCTGGAAACAACAATGAGCAGTTCTTC
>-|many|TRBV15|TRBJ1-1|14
CATSRGTPSTEAFF
TGTGCCACCAGCAGAGGCACGCCCAGCACTGAAGCTTTCTTT
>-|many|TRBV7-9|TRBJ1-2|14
CASSRPGDLEGYTF
TGTGCCAGCAGTAGACCAGGGGATTTGGAGGGCTACACCTTC
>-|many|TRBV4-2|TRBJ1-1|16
CASSQEVGAMNTEAFF
TGTGCCAGCAGCCAAGAGGTTGGGGCAATGAACACTGAAGCTTTCTTT
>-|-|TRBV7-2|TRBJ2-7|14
CASSLMGGSYEQYF
TGTGCCAGCAGCTTAATGGGGGGCTCCTACGAGCAGTACTTC
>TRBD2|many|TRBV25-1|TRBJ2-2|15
CASSAGTSWTGELFF
TGTGCCAGCAGTGCGGGGACTAGCTGGACCGGGGAGCTGTTTTTT
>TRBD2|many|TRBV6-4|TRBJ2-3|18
CASSDSRGAGGFTDTQYF
TGTGCCAGCAGTGACTCACGAGGAGCGGGGGGATTCACAGATACGCAGTATTTT
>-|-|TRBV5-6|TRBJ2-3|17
CASSPWGYAGNTDTQYF
TGTGCCAGCAGCCCCTGGGGGTACGCGGGGAACACAGATACGCAGTATTTT
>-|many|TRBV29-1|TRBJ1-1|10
CSGRNTEAFF
TGCAGCGGGCGGAACACTGAAGCTTTCTTT
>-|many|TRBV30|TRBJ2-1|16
CAWRALGVARTSEQFF
TGTGCCTGGAGGGCCCTGGGAGTAGCGAGGACCAGTGAGCAGTTCTTC
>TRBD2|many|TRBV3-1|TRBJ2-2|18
CASSPLHFSLAGTGELFF
TGTGCCAGCAGCCCCCTCCATTTTAGCCTAGCGGGCACCGGGGAGCTGTTTTTT
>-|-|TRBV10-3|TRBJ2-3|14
CAISGQAKGDTQYF
TGTGCCATCAGTGGCCAGGCCAAAGGGGATACGCAGTATTTT
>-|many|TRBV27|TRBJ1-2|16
CASSLSGRGYNYGYTF
TGTGCCAGCAGTTTATCGGGCAGGGGATATAACTATGGCTACACCTTC